The next 12 T cell receptor beta chains were all read from a single sample in a study of T cell changes during pregnancy in multiple sclerosis. Profiled with immunoSEQ multiplex PCR; TCRdb holds only in-frame clones, not every one. The data contain fewer than 25,000 clones, approximately 90% of them singletons. Source: CD8+ T cells from peripheral blood mononuclear cells, taken in the first trimester of pregnancy. Receptor source: a female donor with multiple sclerosis, enrolled in a pregnancy study.

J is TRBJ1-1 and V is TRBV18; D is possibly TRBD1 (6 bases). Trimming shortened V by 4 bases and J by 7 bases, and 10 bases separated the two germline ends. There are 12 residues in the CDR3. The germline V gene has CDR1 KGHSH and CDR2 LQKENI. CDR3 region: CASSRGRGEAFF. In DNA form, the CDR3 reads TGTGCCAGCTCACGAGGCAGGGGTGAAGCTTTCTTT.

The chain joins TRBV30 to TRBJ2-7; TRBD2 is a possible D gene (5 bases). Germline-derived CDR1 and CDR2 are GTSNPN and SVGIG (reference sequence). The germline V and J ends were trimmed by 0 bases and 4 bases, with 7 bases remaining between them. The CDR3 is 12 amino acids. The CDR3: CAWSVRGYEQYF. CDR3 coding DNA: TGTGCCTGGAGTGTACGAGGGTACGAGCAGTACTTC.

This clone has just one count. The chain carries TRBV28 and TRBJ2-7; TRBD2 aligns across 9 bases. Germline CDR1 and CDR2: MDHEN and SYDVKM. The CDR3 covers 15 residues. V gave up 5 bases and J gave up 7 bases; unmatched junction bases: 12. The CDR3 bases are TGTGCCAGCAGTCTGGATAGCGGGAGCGAGGGGGAGCAGTACTTC. It encodes CASSLDSGSEGEQYF. Based on the CDR3 plus reference TRBV28 and TRBJ2-7, the full variable domain is DVKVTQSSRYLVKRTGEKVFLECVQDMDHENMFWYRQDPGLGLRLIYFSYDVKMKEKGDIPEGYSVSREKKERFSLILESASTNQTSMYLCASSLDSGSEGEQYFGPGTRLTVT.

The rearrangement uses TRBV6-4 and TRBJ2-3, with 7 bases aligning to TRBD1. CDR1 and CDR2 (germline): MRHNA, SNTAGT. The CDR3 extends over 14 amino acids. J gave up 4 bases and V 0 bases, and 1 base lay outside the gene matches. The CDR3 bases are TGTGCCAGCAGTGACTCAGGGGGCGCAGATACGCAGTATTTT. Translating gives CASSDSGGADTQYF.

The chain links TRBV5-4 to TRBJ2-7; a weak D match, TRBD2 (5 bases). The CDR3 length is 14 residues. Trimming took 0 bases from V and 1 from J, leaving 8 bases between them. The germline gives CDR1 SGHNT, CDR2 YYREEE (reference sequence). CDR3 DNA: TGTGCCAGCAGCTTGGGAGGGTTGTCCTACGAGCAGTACTTC. As protein: CASSLGGLSYEQYF. The full variable domain, in which reference TRBV5-4 and TRBJ2-7 provide the parts outside the CDR3, is ETGVTQSPTHLIKTRGQQVTLRCSSQSGHNTVSWYQQALGQGPQFIFQYYREEENGRGNFPPRFSGLQFPNYSSELNVNALELDDSALYLCASSLGGLSYEQYFGPGTRLTVT.

The sample holds one count of this clone. The chain employs TRBV7-8 and TRBJ1-2, with 8 bases lining up with TRBD1. This CDR3 is built from 14 residues. Per the germline V gene, CDR1 is SGHVS and CDR2 is FQNEAQ. The trim removed 5 bases at V and 2 bases at J, leaving 4 bases unmatched. CDR3 sequence: CASSPGQGNYGYTF. CDR3 sequence (DNA): TGTGCCAGCAGCCCAGGACAGGGAAACTATGGCTACACCTTC.

The V and J genes are TRBV7-2 and TRBJ2-1; the match to TRBD2 covers 7 bases. V gave up 7 bases and J gave up 10 bases; unmatched junction bases: 10. The V gene's germline CDR1 is SGHTA and CDR2 FQGNSA. There are 13 residues in the CDR3. The CDR3 loop is CASTVGWGGEQFF. Here the CDR3 DNA reads TGTGCCAGCACAGTAGGCTGGGGGGGGGAGCAGTTCTTC.

This clone has only one observation. This CDR3 reads CASSLEWESSTDTQYF. CDR3 sequence (DNA): TGTGCCAGCAGCTTGGAGTGGGAGTCAAGCACAGATACGCAGTATTTT. The chain employs TRBV5-4 and TRBJ2-3; D perhaps matches TRBD2 (5 bases). V was pared by 0 bases and J by 0 bases, with 11 bases between. The CDR3 is 16 amino acids. Germline CDR1 reads SGHNT; CDR2 reads YYREEE (reference sequence).

In its sample, this clone was seen once. The chain recombines TRBV4-3 with TRBJ1-5; 9 nucleotides align to TRBD1. Germline CDR1 LGHNA, CDR2 YSLEER. The CDR3 is made up of 17 amino acids. Trimming took 0 bases from V and 7 from J; bases not matched to a gene: 10. The CDR3 region has the DNA TGCGCCAGCAGCCAAGACCGGACGGGACAGGGACGCCAGCCCCAGCATTTT. It codes for CASSQDRTGQGRQPQHF.

This clone appeared once. The V call is TRBV28, the J call TRBJ2-7, with D maybe TRBD1 (5 bases). CDR3 size: 11 residues. Trimming removed 8 bases at V and 6 bases at J, with 11 bases between. Germline loops: CDR1 MDHEN, CDR2 SYDVKM. CDR3 loop: CASSQGPEQYF. The CDR3 coding sequence is TGTGCCAGCTCCCAGGGTCCCGAGCAGTACTTC.

V is TRBV7-8 and J is TRBJ1-1, with no clear D. CDR3 length: 14 residues. Germline assignment: CDR1 SGHVS and CDR2 FQNEAQ. The V end was cut by 1 base, the J end by 1 base, with 7 bases between. CDR3 amino acids: CASSLGNSNTEAFF. The CDR3 DNA is TGTGCCAGCAGCTTAGGCAACTCGAACACTGAAGCTTTCTTT.

The chain has TRBV19 and TRBJ2-7; D is perhaps TRBD2 (6 bases). With 5 bases removed from V and 4 bases from J, the gap between germline ends came to 12 bases. The CDR3 is 13 amino acids. In germline, CDR1 is LNHDA, CDR2 SQIVND (reference sequence). CDR3 in DNA: TGTGCCAGTAGTCCAACTCGGGGGTACGAGCAGTACTTC. Translation gives CASSPTRGYEQYF.